This is a list of T cell receptor beta chains from one sample in a study of T cell responses to AZD1222 COVID-19 vaccine. Clones were read by immunoSEQ multiplex PCR, and TCRdb kept only the in-frame ones, dropping some. The repertoire holds tens of thousands of clones, approximately 81% seen once, with over 20% in the top ten. The sequenced sample was peripheral blood, obtained on day 0 of AZD1222 vaccination. Receptors originate from an adult in good health. CDR3s include the opening cysteine and the closing phenylalanine or tryptophan. The order of the fields is V gene, D gene, clone size, J gene, CDR3 protein, CDR3 DNA. D genes are given only for firm matches. Only part of the rows carry a size: once, few, many, or a class if the clone is expanded.

v_gene: TRBV5-1
d_gene: NA
abundance: few
j_gene: TRBJ1-6
CDR3aa: CASSLGEGFNSPLHF
CDR3nt: TGCGCCAGCAGCTTGGGTGAGGGCTTTAATTCACCCCTCCACTTT

v_gene: TRBV27
d_gene: TRBD2
abundance: NA
j_gene: TRBJ2-7
CDR3aa: CASSPVGLASSEQYF
CDR3nt: TGTGCCAGCAGTCCGGTGGGACTAGCTTCCTCCGAGCAGTACTTC

v_gene: TRBV6-5
d_gene: NA
abundance: NA
j_gene: TRBJ2-7
CDR3aa: CASSYSYQGGYEQYF
CDR3nt: TGTGCCAGCAGTTACTCGTATCAGGGGGGCTACGAGCAGTACTTC

v_gene: TRBV4-2
d_gene: TRBD2
abundance: many
j_gene: TRBJ2-3
CDR3aa: CASSHPPGLAGRDTQYF
CDR3nt: TGTGCCAGCAGCCACCCTCCGGGACTAGCGGGAAGAGATACGCAGTATTTT

v_gene: TRBV20-1
d_gene: NA
abundance: few
j_gene: TRBJ1-2
CDR3aa: CSPAGGNTF
CDR3nt: TGCAGTCCGGCGGGGGGGAACACCTTC

v_gene: TRBV30
d_gene: TRBD1
abundance: NA
j_gene: TRBJ1-1
CDR3aa: CAWSRTGSTEAFF
CDR3nt: TGTGCCTGGAGCCGGACAGGGTCCACTGAAGCTTTCTTT

v_gene: TRBV6-5
d_gene: NA
abundance: NA
j_gene: TRBJ1-1
CDR3aa: CASSYSTGIAEAFF
CDR3nt: TGTGCCAGCAGTTACTCTACAGGAATAGCTGAAGCTTTCTTT

v_gene: TRBV19
d_gene: NA
abundance: NA
j_gene: TRBJ1-2
CDR3aa: CASTRGYGYTF
CDR3nt: TGTGCCAGTACCCGAGGATATGGCTACACCTTC

v_gene: TRBV5-4
d_gene: NA
abundance: NA
j_gene: TRBJ2-2
CDR3aa: CASSLALVSANTGELFF
CDR3nt: TGTGCCAGCAGCTTGGCCTTAGTTAGCGCGAACACCGGGGAGCTGTTTTTT

v_gene: TRBV6-5
d_gene: TRBD1
abundance: NA
j_gene: TRBJ2-7
CDR3aa: CASGRTGAKDEQYF
CDR3nt: TGTGCCAGCGGAAGGACAGGGGCGAAGGACGAGCAGTACTTC

v_gene: TRBV6-5
d_gene: TRBD1
abundance: NA
j_gene: TRBJ1-2
CDR3aa: CASSYPGQGSYGYTF
CDR3nt: TGTGCCAGCAGTTACCCTGGACAGGGTTCCTATGGCTACACCTTC

v_gene: TRBV9
d_gene: NA
abundance: NA
j_gene: TRBJ2-3
CDR3aa: CASSGSTLLSTDTQYF
CDR3nt: TGTGCCAGCAGCGGCTCGACTTTGCTCAGCACAGATACGCAGTATTTT

v_gene: TRBV27
d_gene: NA
abundance: few
j_gene: TRBJ2-1
CDR3aa: CASSYGDEQFF
CDR3nt: TGTGCCAGCAGTTATGGGGATGAGCAGTTCTTC

v_gene: TRBV5-6
d_gene: TRBD1
abundance: NA
j_gene: TRBJ2-2
CDR3aa: CASRTGGPNTGELFF
CDR3nt: TGTGCCAGCAGGACAGGGGGCCCCAACACCGGGGAGCTGTTTTTT

v_gene: TRBV28
d_gene: TRBD1
abundance: NA
j_gene: TRBJ1-1
CDR3aa: CASSTRQGAEAFF
CDR3nt: TGTGCCAGCAGTACCCGACAGGGAGCCGAAGCTTTCTTT

v_gene: TRBV10-1
d_gene: NA
abundance: NA
j_gene: TRBJ1-1
CDR3aa: CASLAALNTEAFF
CDR3nt: TGCGCCAGCCTGGCGGCACTGAACACTGAAGCTTTCTTT

v_gene: TRBV6-5
d_gene: TRBD1
abundance: NA
j_gene: TRBJ1-2
CDR3aa: CASSPTGIIIYGYTF
CDR3nt: TGTGCCAGCAGCCCGACAGGGATTATTATCTATGGCTACACCTTC

v_gene: TRBV18
d_gene: NA
abundance: NA
j_gene: TRBJ1-1
CDR3aa: CASSPQKAGAGTEAFF
CDR3nt: TGTGCCAGCTCACCACAAAAGGCGGGGGCAGGCACTGAAGCTTTCTTT

v_gene: TRBV9
d_gene: NA
abundance: NA
j_gene: TRBJ2-1
CDR3aa: CASSVARAESSYNEQFF
CDR3nt: TGTGCCAGCAGCGTAGCCCGAGCGGAGAGCTCCTACAATGAGCAGTTCTTC

v_gene: TRBV7-9
d_gene: NA
abundance: few
j_gene: TRBJ1-2
CDR3aa: CASSSGTKNYGYTF
CDR3nt: TGTGCCAGCAGTAGCGGGACAAAGAACTATGGCTACACCTTC

v_gene: TRBV10-1
d_gene: TRBD1
abundance: NA
j_gene: TRBJ2-6
CDR3aa: CATQGATGANVLTF
CDR3nt: TGCGCCACCCAGGGGGCAACTGGGGCCAACGTCCTGACTTTC

v_gene: TRBV2
d_gene: TRBD2
abundance: once
j_gene: TRBJ2-1
CDR3aa: CASTPRRVAGGSNEQFF
CDR3nt: TGTGCCAGCACCCCCCGTCGGGTAGCGGGGGGTTCCAATGAGCAGTTCTTC

v_gene: TRBV6-5
d_gene: NA
abundance: NA
j_gene: TRBJ1-1
CDR3aa: CASSYPGRRTEAFF
CDR3nt: TGTGCCAGCAGTTATCCAGGGAGAAGGACTGAAGCTTTCTTT

v_gene: TRBV9
d_gene: NA
abundance: NA
j_gene: TRBJ2-1
CDR3aa: CASSVRDGGYNEQFF
CDR3nt: TGTGCCAGCAGCGTCCGGGACGGAGGATACAATGAGCAGTTCTTC

v_gene: TRBV19
d_gene: TRBD1
abundance: NA
j_gene: TRBJ1-2
CDR3aa: CASSTPDRGIYGYTF
CDR3nt: TGTGCCAGTAGTACTCCGGACAGGGGGATCTATGGCTACACCTTC

v_gene: TRBV2
d_gene: TRBD1
abundance: NA
j_gene: TRBJ1-3
CDR3aa: CASSVGTGPTNTIYF
CDR3nt: TGTGCCAGCAGTGTCGGGACAGGTCCAACGAACACCATATATTTT

v_gene: TRBV27
d_gene: NA
abundance: NA
j_gene: TRBJ1-2
CDR3aa: CASRTRTDNYGYTF
CDR3nt: TGTGCCAGCAGAACGAGGACGGATAACTATGGCTACACCTTC

v_gene: TRBV5-1
d_gene: NA
abundance: once
j_gene: TRBJ2-1
CDR3aa: CASSPRAPLGSYNEQFF
CDR3nt: TGCGCCAGCAGCCCCAGGGCCCCTTTGGGCTCCTACAATGAGCAGTTCTTC

v_gene: TRBV11-1
d_gene: TRBD2
abundance: NA
j_gene: TRBJ2-7
CDR3aa: CASSYGLADTYEQYF
CDR3nt: TGTGCCAGCAGTTACGGACTAGCGGATACCTACGAGCAGTACTTC

v_gene: TRBV18
d_gene: NA
abundance: NA
j_gene: TRBJ1-2
CDR3aa: CASSPQVESRGAGYTF
CDR3nt: TGTGCCAGCTCACCACAAGTCGAGAGTCGCGGGGCTGGCTACACCTTC

v_gene: TRBV5-1
d_gene: NA
abundance: NA
j_gene: TRBJ2-3
CDR3aa: CASSLAGGTSTDTQYF
CDR3nt: TGCGCCAGCAGCTTGGCGGGCGGGACTAGCACAGATACGCAGTATTTT

v_gene: TRBV18
d_gene: NA
abundance: NA
j_gene: TRBJ2-7
CDR3aa: CASSPFGGGPYEQYF
CDR3nt: TGTGCCAGCTCACCCTTTGGTGGAGGGCCGTACGAGCAGTACTTC

v_gene: TRBV11-3
d_gene: TRBD2
abundance: NA
j_gene: TRBJ2-3
CDR3aa: CASSQGTSGGTDTQYF
CDR3nt: TGTGCCAGCAGCCAGGGGACTAGCGGGGGCACAGATACGCAGTATTTT

v_gene: TRBV5-1
d_gene: TRBD2
abundance: NA
j_gene: TRBJ2-1
CDR3aa: CASSLWAGGGNEQFF
CDR3nt: TGCGCCAGCAGCTTGTGGGCGGGAGGAGGTAATGAGCAGTTCTTC

v_gene: TRBV10-3
d_gene: NA
abundance: NA
j_gene: TRBJ2-7
CDR3aa: CAISESTGSYEQYF
CDR3nt: TGTGCCATCAGTGAGTCGACAGGCTCCTACGAGCAGTACTTC

v_gene: TRBV4-1
d_gene: TRBD1
abundance: NA
j_gene: TRBJ1-1
CDR3aa: CASSQGGTGMRVQNTEAFF
CDR3nt: TGCGCCAGCAGCCAAGGAGGGACAGGGATGAGGGTCCAGAACACTGAAGCTTTCTTT

v_gene: TRBV18
d_gene: TRBD2
abundance: NA
j_gene: TRBJ2-1
CDR3aa: CASSPGGGSEQFF
CDR3nt: TGTGCCAGCTCACCAGGCGGGGGGTCGGAGCAGTTCTTC

v_gene: TRBV20-1
d_gene: NA
abundance: NA
j_gene: TRBJ2-7
CDR3aa: CSAVSYYEQYF
CDR3nt: TGCAGTGCTGTTAGCTACTACGAGCAGTACTTC

v_gene: TRBV5-6
d_gene: TRBD2
abundance: NA
j_gene: TRBJ2-5
CDR3aa: CASSLAALQETQYF
CDR3nt: TGTGCCAGCAGTCTAGCGGCACTCCAAGAGACCCAGTACTTC

v_gene: TRBV10-1
d_gene: NA
abundance: once
j_gene: TRBJ2-3
CDR3aa: CASSPPKGPSTDTQYF
CDR3nt: TGCGCCAGCAGTCCCCCGAAGGGCCCTAGCACAGATACGCAGTATTTT

v_gene: TRBV27
d_gene: NA
abundance: NA
j_gene: TRBJ1-2
CDR3aa: CASTPGEGNYGYTF
CDR3nt: TGTGCCAGCACCCCGGGGGAGGGGAACTATGGCTACACCTTC

v_gene: TRBV21-1
d_gene: NA
abundance: NA
j_gene: TRBJ2-7
CDR3aa: CASSRITGLAGYEQYF
CDR3nt: TGTGCCAGCAGCCGAATCACCGGACTAGCGGGGTACGAGCAGTACTTC

v_gene: TRBV6-5
d_gene: TRBD1
abundance: NA
j_gene: TRBJ1-1
CDR3aa: CASDRDRGGSEAFF
CDR3nt: TGTGCCAGCGATCGGGACAGGGGGGGGAGTGAAGCTTTCTTT

v_gene: TRBV12-3/TRBV12-4
d_gene: TRBD1
abundance: NA
j_gene: TRBJ1-1
CDR3aa: CASSTGGWAFF
CDR3nt: TGTGCCAGCAGTACAGGGGGCTGGGCTTTCTTT

v_gene: TRBV5-4
d_gene: NA
abundance: once
j_gene: TRBJ1-2
CDR3aa: CASSALFGGRGYTF
CDR3nt: TGTGCCAGCAGCGCCCTTTTCGGGGGCCGAGGCTACACCTTC

v_gene: TRBV5-1
d_gene: TRBD2
abundance: few
j_gene: TRBJ2-5
CDR3aa: CASSSSGGVLETQYF
CDR3nt: TGCGCCAGCAGCTCTAGCGGGGGTGTTTTGGAGACCCAGTACTTC

v_gene: TRBV18
d_gene: TRBD1
abundance: NA
j_gene: TRBJ2-7
CDR3aa: CASSASGTGPTYEQYF
CDR3nt: TGTGCCAGCTCAGCCTCTGGGACAGGGCCAACCTACGAGCAGTACTTC

v_gene: TRBV21-1
d_gene: NA
abundance: NA
j_gene: TRBJ2-3
CDR3aa: CASSNGAREAIDTQYF
CDR3nt: TGTGCCAGCAGCAATGGGGCGCGGGAGGCGATAGATACGCAGTATTTT

v_gene: TRBV2
d_gene: NA
abundance: NA
j_gene: TRBJ1-6
CDR3aa: CASRVESSYNSPLHF
CDR3nt: TGTGCCAGCAGAGTGGAGAGCTCCTATAATTCACCCCTCCACTTT

v_gene: TRBV12-3/TRBV12-4
d_gene: NA
abundance: NA
j_gene: TRBJ1-2
CDR3aa: CASQADYGYTF
CDR3nt: TGTGCCAGCCAGGCGGACTATGGCTACACCTTC

v_gene: TRBV11-3
d_gene: TRBD1
abundance: NA
j_gene: TRBJ2-3
CDR3aa: CASSLARGTGREYF
CDR3nt: TGTGCCAGCAGCTTAGCGCGGGGGACAGGGAGGGAGTATTTT

v_gene: TRBV4-1
d_gene: NA
abundance: NA
j_gene: TRBJ2-3
CDR3aa: CASSQAGGGLVVDTQYF
CDR3nt: TGCGCCAGCAGCCAAGCAGGGGGGGGCCTCGTGGTTGATACGCAGTATTTT

v_gene: TRBV19
d_gene: TRBD1
abundance: NA
j_gene: TRBJ1-5
CDR3aa: CASRRTGYNQPQHF
CDR3nt: TGTGCCAGTAGGAGGACAGGCTACAATCAGCCCCAGCATTTT

v_gene: TRBV30
d_gene: TRBD2
abundance: NA
j_gene: TRBJ2-1
CDR3aa: CAWSGLGTTNNEQFF
CDR3nt: TGTGCCTGGAGCGGACTGGGGACTACGAACAATGAGCAGTTCTTC

v_gene: TRBV5-5
d_gene: NA
abundance: NA
j_gene: TRBJ2-3
CDR3aa: CASSLIPAGDTQYF
CDR3nt: TGTGCCAGCAGCTTGATCCCCGCGGGAGATACGCAGTATTTT